A single sample is the source of the 21 T cell receptor beta chains below, sequenced in a study of cytotoxic CD8 clonotypes in ibrutinib-treated CLL. Generated by immunoSEQ multiplex PCR, the TCRdb table keeps only in-frame clones and is missing some. The sample carries about 85,000 clones, roughly three quarters recorded once. Sequencing was performed on PBMCs, taken after 12 months of ibrutinib treatment. These receptors all come from a human donor with chronic lymphocytic leukemia.

V is TRBV6-5 and J is TRBJ2-7; D might be TRBD1 (6 bases). The germline CDR1 and CDR2 sequences are MNHEY and SVGAGI. Trimming shortened V by 6 bases and J by 2 bases, and 14 bases separated the two germline ends. The CDR3 loop spans 14 amino acids. The CDR3 coding sequence is TGTGCCAGCAGCCCACCGGACAGTCCCTACGAGCAGTACTTC. This sequence encodes CASSPPDSPYEQYF.

In this sample, this clone turned up once. This chain joins TRBV18 and TRBJ2-7; 7 nucleotides match TRBD1. Germline CDR1 KGHSH, CDR2 LQKENI. This CDR3 has 15 amino acids. J lost 5 bases, V lost 3 bases, and 10 bases had no gene match. The CDR3: CASSPREQGFDEQYF. DNA of the CDR3: TGTGCCAGCTCACCCCGGGAACAGGGGTTCGACGAGCAGTACTTC.

CDR3 sequence: CASSLAASREQYF. CDR3 bases: TGTGCCAGCAGCTTAGCGGCTTCCCGGGAGCAGTACTTC. This chain joins TRBV7-9 and TRBJ2-7; no clear D. The CDR3 extends over 13 amino acids. CDR1 is SEHNR and CDR2 is FQNEAQ in the germline V gene (reference sequence). The ends were cut back, 0 bases at V and 7 bases at J, with 10 bases in the middle.

The chain recombines TRBV6-6 with TRBJ1-5; D possibly corresponds to TRBD1 (5 bases). This CDR3 spans 15 amino acids. CDR1 is MNHNY, CDR2 SVGAGI, per germline (reference sequence). Trimming pared 2 bases from V and 3 bases from J, leaving 11 bases between. The CDR3 protein is CASSYDPGPNQPQHF. DNA of the CDR3: TGTGCCAGCAGTTACGACCCGGGGCCCAATCAGCCCCAGCATTTT.

In this sample, this clone turned up a few times. CDR3 residues: CAWSLGGGRSYEQYF. CDR3 nucleotide sequence: TGTGCCTGGAGCCTAGGCGGGGGGCGGTCCTACGAGCAGTACTTC. This chain joins TRBV30 and TRBJ2-7, with 8 bases that match TRBD2. There are 15 residues in the CDR3. Germline CDR1 is GTSNPN and CDR2 is SVGIG (reference sequence). Trimming cost V 3 bases and J 1 base; bases outside gene matches: 8.

The rearrangement links TRBV11-2 to TRBJ2-1; a weak D match, TRBD2 (7 bases). The length of the CDR3 is 14 residues. Germline V lookup: CDR1 SGHAT, CDR2 FQNNGV. V was shortened by 1 base and J by 10 bases, with 14 bases between the two germline ends. The CDR3 protein is CASSLGGGALEQFF. CDR3 nucleotides: TGTGCCAGCAGCTTAGGAGGGGGGGCGCTGGAGCAGTTCTTC.

The chain is built from TRBV2 and TRBJ2-1, with a tentative D call TRBD2 (6 bases). The V gene lost 7 bases and the J gene lost 2 bases, with 12 bases spanning the gap. This CDR3 has 14 residues. Germline CDR1 reads SNHLY; CDR2 reads FYNNEI. CDR3 nucleotides: TGTGCCAGCACCGGACTACAAACCTACAATGAGCAGTTCTTC. It translates to CASTGLQTYNEQFF. The complete variable domain, with remaining parts taken from reference TRBV2 and TRBJ2-1, reads EPEVTQTPSHQVTQMGQEVILRCVPISNHLYFYWYRQILGQKVEFLVSFYNNEISEKSEIFDDQFSVERPDGSNFTLKIRSTKLEDSAMYFCASTGLQTYNEQFFGPGTRLTVL.

The chain is built from TRBV7-2 and TRBJ2-5; no clear D. There are 14 residues in the CDR3. Germline CDR1 SGHTA, CDR2 FQGNSA. V lost 2 bases to trimming and J lost 1 base, with 8 bases between them. The CDR3 nucleotides are TGTGCCAGCAGCTTATACGGGTCCCAAGAGACCCAGTACTTC. It is translated as CASSLYGSQETQYF.

The rearrangement links TRBV5-1 to TRBJ2-3; 8 nucleotides align to TRBD2. Trimming cost V 0 bases and J 5 bases; bases outside gene matches: 5. Germline V gives CDR1 SGHRS, CDR2 YFSETQ. The CDR3 totals 15 residues. The CDR3: CASSLAQREQDTQYF. The CDR3 DNA reads TGCGCCAGCAGCTTGGCCCAGCGGGAGCAAGATACGCAGTATTTT. Full variable domain (missing parts from reference TRBV5-1 and TRBJ2-3): KAGVTQTPRYLIKTRGQQVTLSCSPISGHRSVSWYQQTPGQGLQFLFEYFSETQRNKGNFPGRFSGRQFSNSRSEMNVSTLELGDSALYLCASSLAQREQDTQYFGPGTRLTVL.

J is TRBJ2-7 and V is TRBV5-1, with D maybe TRBD2 (5 bases). The germline gives CDR1 SGHRS, CDR2 YFSETQ. Trimming removed 4 bases at V and 9 bases at J, with 17 bases between. The CDR3 is made up of 13 amino acids. The CDR3: CASSRNSDGGQYF. DNA for the CDR3: TGCGCCAGCAGCCGGAACAGCGATGGAGGGCAGTACTTC. Complete variable domain (other parts from reference TRBV5-1 and TRBJ2-7): KAGVTQTPRYLIKTRGQQVTLSCSPISGHRSVSWYQQTPGQGLQFLFEYFSETQRNKGNFPGRFSGRQFSNSRSEMNVSTLELGDSALYLCASSRNSDGGQYFGPGTRLTVT.

This chain links TRBV7-9 with TRBJ2-7; tentatively, D is TRBD2 (5 bases). The ends were cut back, 5 bases at V and 2 bases at J, with 10 bases in the middle. In germline, CDR1 is SEHNR, CDR2 FQNEAQ (reference sequence). The CDR3 covers 13 residues. CDR3 region: CASSPRATYEQYF. The CDR3 nucleotides are TGTGCCAGCAGCCCGAGGGCCACCTACGAGCAGTACTTC.

This clone showed up just once. V and J are TRBV7-9 and TRBJ2-5; D unresolved. Germline CDR1 reads SEHNR; CDR2 reads FQNEAQ (reference sequence). Trimming removed 5 bases at V and 11 bases at J, with 15 bases between. This CDR3 contains 12 residues. The CDR3 nucleotides are TGTGCCAGCAGCACCCCTTTCGGTGAGCAGTACTTC. The encoded protein is CASSTPFGEQYF. Supplemented by reference TRBV7-9 and TRBJ2-5, the full variable domain reads DTGVSQNPRHKITKRGQNVTFRCDPISEHNRLYWYRQTLGQGPEFLTYFQNEAQLEKSRLLSDRFSAERPKGSFSTLEIQRTEQGDSAMYLCASSTPFGEQYFGPGTRLLVL.

The sample holds one count of this clone. The chain couples TRBV9 to TRBJ1-4, with no clear D. This CDR3 is built from 14 residues. Germline-derived CDR1 and CDR2 are SGDLS and YYNGEE. V was clipped by 6 bases and J by 6 bases, with 15 bases between them. The CDR3 DNA is TGTGCCAGCACCCGGCAGGCTGGGGATGAAAAACTGTTTTTT. Its translation is CASTRQAGDEKLFF.

This clone has a single count. The rearrangement uses TRBV6-5 and TRBJ2-3; D gene unclear. V lost 0 bases, J lost 6 bases, and 10 bases lay in between. Germline V gives CDR1 MNHEY, CDR2 SVGAGI. The CDR3 covers 14 residues. This chain's CDR3 is CASSYSRREDTQYF. CDR3 DNA: TGTGCCAGCAGTTACTCGCGGCGAGAGGATACGCAGTATTTT.

This chain uses TRBV5-1 with TRBJ2-7, with D perhaps being TRBD1 or TRBD2 (5 bases each). Per germline, CDR1 SGHRS and CDR2 YFSETQ. The CDR3 length is 15 residues. Between the trimmed V and J ends, which lost 0 bases and 3 bases, there was a span of 13 bases. The CDR3 DNA reads as TGCGCCAGCAGCTTGGTGGGGCCCCGGGGCTACGAGCAGTACTTC. This codes for CASSLVGPRGYEQYF.

The chain has TRBV5-1 and TRBJ1-3, with D possibly TRBD1 on 6 matching bases. This CDR3 region has 18 residues. The V and J ends lost 4 bases and 0 bases respectively, with 20 bases between them. CDR1 and CDR2 from the germline V gene are SGHRS and YFSETQ. The DNA of the CDR3 is TGCGCCAGCAGCGCATCGAGGGGGGCATTAAACTCTGGAAACACCATATATTTT. Its protein is CASSASRGALNSGNTIYF. The full variable domain, completed using reference TRBV5-1 and TRBJ1-3, is KAGVTQTPRYLIKTRGQQVTLSCSPISGHRSVSWYQQTPGQGLQFLFEYFSETQRNKGNFPGRFSGRQFSNSRSEMNVSTLELGDSALYLCASSASRGALNSGNTIYFGEGSWLTVV.

The rearrangement uses TRBV19 and TRBJ1-1, with D possibly matching TRBD1 (6 bases). This CDR3 contains 16 residues. The V and J ends lost 6 bases and 5 bases respectively, with 22 bases between them. Germline V lookup: CDR1 LNHDA, CDR2 SQIVND (reference sequence). The CDR3 sequence: CASSLLPGEGWTEAFF. The CDR3 nucleotides are TGTGCCAGTAGCCTACTCCCAGGGGAGGGTTGGACTGAAGCTTTCTTT.

The rearrangement uses TRBV27 and TRBJ2-7; a possible D gene is TRBD2 (7 bases). Germline CDR1 reads MNHEY; CDR2 reads SMNVEV (reference sequence). Trimming cost V 5 bases and J 5 bases, with 25 bases left between them. This CDR3 region has 17 residues. The CDR3 nucleotides read TGTGCCAGCAGTCCCCTGACTAGCCGGGGGCTCCAGGACGAGCAGTACTTC. Residues: CASSPLTSRGLQDEQYF.

J is TRBJ2-7 and V is TRBV19, with D possibly matching TRBD1 (5 bases). The CDR3 runs 13 residues. V gave up 5 bases and J gave up 2 bases, with 10 bases separating them. Germline values: CDR1 LNHDA, CDR2 SQIVND (reference sequence). This CDR3 reads CASSPGIAYEQYF. CDR3 nucleotide sequence: TGTGCCAGTAGTCCAGGGATTGCCTACGAGCAGTACTTC.

This sequence joins TRBV5-1 and TRBJ2-5; D unresolved. The CDR3 loop spans 15 amino acids. V lost 4 bases, J lost 4 bases, and 17 bases lay in between. Germline CDR1 SGHRS, CDR2 YFSETQ. DNA for the CDR3: TGCGCCAGCAGCGCAATCGGCGTGGACGGAGAGACCCAGTACTTC. Translation gives CASSAIGVDGETQYF.

The chain is built from TRBV12-5 and TRBJ2-7, with TRBD2 identical over 11 bases. The CDR3 sequence is 22 residues long. Per germline, CDR1 LGHNT and CDR2 FRNRAP. The ends lost 3 bases at V and 7 bases at J; junction bases unmatched: 29. This chain's CDR3 is CASGFPTTWRDCRTSGSSEQYF. Here the CDR3 DNA reads TGTGCTAGTGGTTTCCCTACGACTTGGCGGGACTGCCGAACTAGCGGGAGTTCAGAGCAGTACTTC.